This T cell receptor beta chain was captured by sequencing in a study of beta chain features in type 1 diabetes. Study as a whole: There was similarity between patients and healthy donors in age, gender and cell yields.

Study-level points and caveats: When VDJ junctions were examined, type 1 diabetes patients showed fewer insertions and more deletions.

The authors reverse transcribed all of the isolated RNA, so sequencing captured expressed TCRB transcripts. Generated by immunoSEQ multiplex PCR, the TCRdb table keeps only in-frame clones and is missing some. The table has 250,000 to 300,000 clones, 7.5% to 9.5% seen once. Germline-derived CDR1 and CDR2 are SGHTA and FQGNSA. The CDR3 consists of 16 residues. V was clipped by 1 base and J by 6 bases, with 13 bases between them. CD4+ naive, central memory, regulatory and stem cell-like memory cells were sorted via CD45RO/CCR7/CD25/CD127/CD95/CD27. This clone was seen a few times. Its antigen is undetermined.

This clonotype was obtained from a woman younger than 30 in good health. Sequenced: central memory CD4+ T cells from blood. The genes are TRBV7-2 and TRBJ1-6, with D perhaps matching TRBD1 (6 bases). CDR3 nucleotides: TGTGCCAGCAGCTTAGGTCAGGGGTTTAGTAATTCACCCCTCCACTTT. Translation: CASSLGQGFSNSPLHF. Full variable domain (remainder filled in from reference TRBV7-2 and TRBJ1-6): GAGVSQSPSNKVTEKGKDVELRCDPISGHTALYWYRQSLGQGLEFLIYFQGNSAPDKSGLPSDRFSAERTGGSVSTLTIQRTQQEDSAVYLCASSLGQGFSNSPLHFGNGTRLTVT.